This T cell receptor (beta chain) was sequenced for a study of vaccination and CD4 T cells after COVID-19. For the study at large: Post-COVID samples had a sampling time that fell a median around 100 days after diagnosis (range 35 to 161). The control cultures got either a CEFX pool, an HIV-1 Nef pool, or no peptide at all.

Treatment: roughly 11-day PBMC culture with coronavirus spike peptide pools or control peptides (ViraFEST assay). Antigen-specific T cell expansion with peptide pools preceded TCR sequencing in the ViraFEST approach. Both day 3 and day 7 involved replacing half of the medium with fresh IL-2 medium. Sequence data for DNA of cultured CD4+ T cells were generated by the Oncomine TCR Beta short-read assay. TCRdb reanalysed the PCR reads using MiXCR and keeps one entry per CDR3 protein. This table has some 20,000 distinct CDR3 sequences, 44% appearing once. CDR1 and CDR2 (germline): MNHEY, SVGAGI. V was pared by 1 base and J by 4 bases, with 7 bases of the junction left unmatched. The CDR3 is 16 amino acids. About this clonotype: Its antigen is unidentified.

The V gene is TRBV6-5, the J gene TRBJ2-1; 7 bases match TRBD2. The receptor was isolated from a human donor who received a COVID-19 vaccine. This specimen was CD4+ T cells from blood, cultured in vitro, taken before SARS-CoV-2 vaccination. The CDR3 nucleotides are TGTGCCAGCAGTTACTTCTTAAGCGGGGCTTACAATGAGCAGTTCTTC. It specifies CASSYFLSGAYNEQFF.